A single TCR beta chain is shown here with its context. The antigen is unknown. PCR primers comprised 60 Vbeta and 13 Jbeta primers. The data were produced by immunoSEQ multiplex PCR, yet TCRdb's version contains in-frame clones alone and is incomplete. This sample has over 150,000 clones, with roughly 78% found just once. The data stem from a study of cytomegalovirus exposure and HLA in healthy donors. Overall study results and limits: For TCR beta chains, V- and J-gene trimming was later linked to a missense DCLRE1C variant.

The receptor's source is a woman aged 50 to 65 in good health and CMV-seropositive. The sample was PBMCs.

The CDR3 region is CASSTTPLRSGYTF. The CDR3 DNA sequence: TGTGCCAGCAGCACCACCCCCCTCCGGAGTGGCTACACCTTC. The genes are TRBV28 and TRBJ1-2; D remains unclear. CDR3 length: 14 residues. Germline values: CDR1 MDHEN, CDR2 SYDVKM. The V and J ends lost 6 bases and 7 bases respectively, with 18 bases between them.